The entry below describes one T cell receptor beta chain. Its target is not known. This CDR3 has 16 amino acids. CDR1 is MNHEY and CDR2 is SVGAGI in the germline V gene. V gave up 1 base and J gave up 2 bases; unmatched junction bases: 4. Produced via immunoSEQ multiplex PCR; TCRdb's table is partial and in-frame only. In the table there are fewer than 75,000 clones, roughly 80% of which are singletons. Following culture for around 10 days, CD4+ T cells were isolated. These data are taken from a study of vaccination effects on CD4 cells after COVID-19. In the study overall: Each participant was administered two doses of either the BNT162b2 or the mRNA-1273 vaccine. Findings and limits, study-wide: In the study, convalescent patients were few, and early post-infection timepoints were absent. From healthy vaccinees, only 1 of 255 vaccine-induced clones also reacted to common cold coronaviruses.

The chain is built from TRBV6-5 and TRBJ2-5, with 10 nucleotides matching TRBD1. This sample comprised CD4+ T cells from PBMCs cultured without peptide, obtained before COVID-19 vaccination. The TCR originated in a human donor who received a COVID-19 vaccine. In DNA form, the CDR3 reads TGTGCCAGCAGTTACTTTCAGGGACAGGGGCAAGAGACCCAGTACTTC. Protein sequence: CASSYFQGQGQETQYF.